These 21 T cell receptor beta chains share one sample of origin, sequenced in a study of CD4 T cells in relation to SARS-CoV-2 and coronaviruses. Unexposed donor CD4+ T cells date from 2011-2018, before the COVID-19 pandemic. Method: immunoSEQ multiplex PCR; TCRdb's copy keeps in-frame clones and lacks some. The data hold about 59,000 clones, with roughly 89% observed a single time. The sequenced sample was memory CD4+ T cells from PBMCs. The receptors originated from a human donor in good health.

The genes are TRBV19 and TRBJ2-1; TRBD1 might be the D (5 bases). This CDR3 is built from 15 residues. Germline V gene lookup returns CDR1 LNHDA and CDR2 SQIVND (reference sequence). V dropped 2 bases and J dropped 0 bases, with 8 bases sitting between them. The CDR3 loop reads CASSIRGPSYNEQFF. CDR3 DNA: TGTGCCAGTAGTATAAGGGGTCCCTCCTACAATGAGCAGTTCTTC. The full variable domain, its missing parts supplied by reference TRBV19 and TRBJ2-1, is DGGITQSPKYLFRKEGQNVTLSCEQNLNHDAMYWYRQDPGQGLRLIYYSQIVNDFQKGDIAEGYSVSREKKESFPLTVTSAQKNPTAFYLCASSIRGPSYNEQFFGPGTRLTVL.

The CDR3 here is CASSSQYQGGETQYF. Written as DNA, the CDR3 is TGTGCCAGCAGCTCCCAATACCAGGGGGGAGAGACCCAGTACTTC. This chain joins TRBV7-8 and TRBJ2-5; tentative D call: TRBD1 (7 bases). The CDR3 is 15 amino acids. CDR1 SGHVS and CDR2 FQNEAQ come from the germline V gene. The V end was cut by 4 bases, the J end by 4 bases, with 16 bases between.

The chain has TRBV5-1 and TRBJ1-2; 9 bases are a match to TRBD1. CDR1 SGHRS and CDR2 YFSETQ come from the germline V gene. J lost 2 bases, V lost 0 bases, and 5 bases had no gene match. The CDR3 has 16 amino acids. The chain's CDR3 is CASSLGVQGANYGYTF. CDR3 sequence (DNA): TGCGCCAGCAGCTTGGGAGTACAGGGGGCGAACTATGGCTACACCTTC.

V and J are TRBV7-8 and TRBJ2-7; the match to TRBD2 covers 8 bases. The trim removed 5 bases at V and 5 bases at J, leaving 11 bases unmatched. Germline assignment: CDR1 SGHVS and CDR2 FQNEAQ. This CDR3 has 15 residues. CDR3 DNA: TGTGCCAGCAGCGCTCGGGAGGGCCGAGCCCACGAGCAGTACTTC. It translates to CASSAREGRAHEQYF.

For the CDR3, the DNA is TGTGCCAGCAATGGGGGGCTTGAAAAACTGTTTTTT. This codes for CASNGGLEKLFF. V and J are TRBV28 and TRBJ1-4; possible D gene TRBD1, 6 bases. The V and J ends lost 7 bases and 7 bases respectively, with 10 bases between them. This CDR3 is 12 amino acids long. The germline gives CDR1 MDHEN, CDR2 SYDVKM. Drawing the rest from reference TRBV28 and TRBJ1-4, the complete variable domain is DVKVTQSSRYLVKRTGEKVFLECVQDMDHENMFWYRQDPGLGLRLIYFSYDVKMKEKGDIPEGYSVSREKKERFSLILESASTNQTSMYLCASNGGLEKLFFGSGTQLSVL.

This sequence joins TRBV5-1 and TRBJ2-3; D might be TRBD2 (6 bases). The CDR3 sequence is 19 residues long. Germline V gives CDR1 SGHRS, CDR2 YFSETQ. V shed 4 bases and J shed 0 bases, with 24 bases lying between them. The chain's CDR3 is CASSPQPSGTGPSTDTQYF. CDR3 bases: TGCGCCAGCAGCCCACAACCTTCCGGGACTGGTCCTAGCACAGATACGCAGTATTTT.

The rearrangement links TRBV18 to TRBJ2-5; possible D gene TRBD2, 6 bases. V was cut by 0 bases and J by 5 bases, with 16 bases left in between. The CDR3 is 16 residues long. Germline V gives CDR1 KGHSH, CDR2 LQKENI. CDR3 bases: TGTGCCAGCTCACCACCCTCGCGGGGTACGGCTGAGACCCAGTACTTC. Its protein product is CASSPPSRGTAETQYF.

The rearrangement joins TRBV12-2 to TRBJ2-2. TRBV12-2 is deemed a pseudogene. The CDR3 has 18 residues. CDR3 loop: CASRSTDVNGLSTGELFF. The CDR3, as DNA: TGTGCAAGTCGCTCAACCGACGTAAACGGATTGTCCACCGGGGAGCTGTTTTTT.

This chain connects TRBV28 to TRBJ2-7, with D unresolved. The V gene's germline CDR1 is MDHEN and CDR2 SYDVKM. Trimming cost V 5 bases and J 8 bases, with 10 bases left between them. The CDR3 contains 11 residues. CDR3 DNA: TGTGCCAGCAGTCTAAGGGTACAGCAGTACTTC. Translating gives CASSLRVQQYF.

The V and J genes are TRBV28 and TRBJ1-5; maybe TRBD1 (5 bases). V lost 6 bases and J lost 1, with 16 bases in between. This CDR3 is 16 amino acids long. CDR1 is MDHEN, CDR2 SYDVKM, per germline. This CDR3 is CASSLVGVGSNQPQHF. CDR3 sequence (DNA): TGTGCCAGCAGCCTTGTAGGGGTCGGGAGCAATCAGCCCCAGCATTTT.

The chain combines TRBV27 with TRBJ2-7; 9 bases are a match to TRBD1. J gave up 5 bases and V 5 bases, and 4 bases lay outside the gene matches. The CDR3 has 13 residues. CDR1 and CDR2 from the germline V gene are MNHEY and SMNVEV (reference sequence). The DNA of the CDR3 is TGTGCCAGCAGTCAACAGGGGGCTCACGAGCAGTACTTC. Protein sequence: CASSQQGAHEQYF.

The chain recombines TRBV7-2 with TRBJ2-2; TRBD2 aligns across 14 bases. With 3 bases clipped from V and 0 bases from J, the junction kept 3 bases outside the gene matches. The CDR3 is 18 residues long. Germline loops: CDR1 SGHTA, CDR2 FQGNSA. CDR3 region: CASSFRLAGGANTGELFF. The CDR3 bases are TGTGCCAGCAGCTTCAGACTAGCGGGGGGGGCGAACACCGGGGAGCTGTTTTTT.

This clone was counted once. J is TRBJ2-7 and V is TRBV27; possible D gene TRBD1, 5 bases. The V end lost 3 bases, the J end lost 0 bases, and 12 bases lay between the germline ends. Germline lookup yields CDR1 MNHEY and CDR2 SMNVEV (reference sequence). This CDR3 has 15 residues. CDR3 sequence (DNA): TGTGCCAGCAGTTTGCAGGGTTGGGGCTCCTACGAGCAGTACTTC. It encodes CASSLQGWGSYEQYF.

The J gene is TRBJ2-2, the V gene TRBV3-1 (or the pseudogene TRBV3-2); possible D gene TRBD2, 6 bases. Germline V gene data show CDR1 as LGHDT and CDR2 as YNNKEL (reference sequence). The CDR3 contains 13 residues. Trimming took 8 bases from V and 5 from J, leaving 12 bases between them. The CDR3 spells CASHGRETGELFF. In DNA form, the CDR3 reads TGTGCCAGCCACGGGAGAGAAACCGGGGAGCTGTTTTTT.

This clone was counted once. The chain joins TRBV27 to TRBJ2-3; 10 bases agree with TRBD2. Trimming cost V 2 bases and J 4 bases; bases outside gene matches: 3. The CDR3 runs 15 residues. From germline, CDR1 is MNHEY and CDR2 SMNVEV (reference sequence). CDR3 region: CASSLLAGASDTQYF. The DNA of the CDR3 is TGTGCCAGCAGTTTACTAGCGGGAGCTTCAGATACGCAGTATTTT.

The rearrangement uses TRBV5-1 and TRBJ2-1; TRBD1 matches at 7 bases. Per the germline V gene, CDR1 is SGHRS and CDR2 is YFSETQ. V shed 4 bases and J 2 bases; nucleotides not matched to a gene: 6. The CDR3 totals 15 residues. The DNA for the CDR3 is TGCGCCAGCAGCGACACAGGGGTGCCCTACAATGAGCAGTTCTTC. Amino acids: CASSDTGVPYNEQFF.

This clone was detected a few times. The J gene is TRBJ1-2, the V gene TRBV27; unclear D gene. The V and J ends lost 4 bases and 5 bases respectively, with 11 bases between them. Germline V gives CDR1 MNHEY, CDR2 SMNVEV (reference sequence). This CDR3 has 13 amino acids. The CDR3 bases are TGTGCCAGCAGTTCCCCCAGAGGATATGGCTACACCTTC. Encoded protein: CASSSPRGYGYTF.

CDR3 in amino acids: CASSYSEGFVSGYTF. CDR3 bases: TGTGCCAGCAGTTATAGTGAAGGGTTCGTTTCTGGCTACACCTTC. The chain joins TRBV6-5 to TRBJ1-2; D remains unclear. The CDR3 contains 15 residues. Trimming shortened V by 3 bases and J by 7 bases, and 18 bases separated the two germline ends. CDR1 and CDR2 (germline): MNHEY, SVGAGI.

The V call is TRBV5-4, the J call TRBJ1-6; D not certain. Germline loops: CDR1 SGHNT, CDR2 YYREEE (reference sequence). V dropped 5 bases and J dropped 6 bases, with 15 bases sitting between them. CDR3 length equals 15 residues. CDR3 in amino acids: CASRPVGSGNSPLHF. The CDR3 DNA sequence: TGTGCCAGCAGACCCGTGGGGTCGGGTAATTCACCCCTCCACTTT.

The V and J genes are TRBV6-5 and TRBJ1-5, with D possibly being TRBD1 (5 bases). Trimming took 4 bases from V and 3 from J, leaving 10 bases between them. The CDR3 runs to 14 residues. Per germline, CDR1 MNHEY and CDR2 SVGAGI. The DNA for the CDR3 is TGTGCCAGCAGTTTCTCAGGGATCAATCAGCCCCAGCATTTT. It yields the protein CASSFSGINQPQHF.

The CDR3 nucleotides are TGTGCCTGGAGAGGGGGGTGGGCCACCGGGGAGCTGTTTTTT. It codes for CAWRGGWATGELFF. The J gene is TRBJ2-2, the V gene TRBV30, with D possibly called TRBD1 or TRBD2 (6 bases each). The CDR3 is made up of 14 amino acids. The V gene lost 3 bases and the J gene lost 4 bases, with 12 bases spanning the gap. Germline-derived CDR1 and CDR2 are GTSNPN and SVGIG (reference sequence).